These 2 T cell receptor beta chains originate from one sample sequenced in a study of T cell clonality in common variable immunodeficiency. Overall study findings and caveats: In common variable immunodeficiency, TCR beta chains reportedly carried fewer deletions and N-nucleotide insertions.

Antigens of these TCRs are unknown. Some clones are missing from TCRdb's copy, which holds only in-frame ones; the method was immunoSEQ multiplex PCR. The sample includes 20,000 to 30,000 clones, none of them occurring once. Sequenced material: peripheral blood mononuclear cells. The receptor source for this set is a human donor with common variable immunodeficiency.

This clone occurred many times. Coverage ceases 3 residues before the CDR3 finishes, and the germline J gene fills in the end. The gene calls are TRBV29-1 and TRBJ2-3, with D possibly matching TRBD1 (5 bases). Trimming stripped 4 bases from V and 5 bases from J, with 13 bases between. Germline loops: CDR1 SQVTM, CDR2 ANQGSEA. The CDR3 is made up of 13 amino acids. The CDR3 reads CSVVLGRVDTQYF. CDR3 DNA (partial): TGCAGCGTTGTATTGGGCAGGGTAGATACG.

In its sample, this clone was seen a few times. Partial CDR3 DNA: TGTGCCAGCAGGGGAGCGGGAGGAAGGACAGATACG. Its protein is CASRGAGGRTDT. The entire CDR3 is CASRGAGGRTDTQYF. The gene calls are TRBV7-2 and TRBJ2-3; 9 bases are shared with TRBD2. The CDR3 goes on 3 residues after the read ends, and that part is filled in from the germline J gene. This CDR3 has 15 amino acids. Germline assignment: CDR1 SGHTA and CDR2 FQGNSA. V was clipped by 6 bases and J by 3 bases; unmatched bases: 7.